In this sample, the clone carrying this T cell receptor (beta chain) turned up many times. What it recognizes is unknown. Amplified TCR beta CDR3 regions were obtained using RNA transcripts as template. First-round RT-PCR used HTBI primers; second-round multiplex PCR followed. TCRdb re-derived calls from the multiplex PCR reads in MiXCR, one entry per CDR3 protein. The sample shows roughly 400,000 distinct CDR3 sequences, about 18% of them seen only once. With 3 bases removed from V and 0 bases from J, the gap between germline ends came to 9 bases. Germline V gene data show CDR1 as SGDLS and CDR2 as YYNGEE. The CDR3 sequence is 14 residues long. The sample comes from a study of Graves' ophthalmopathy and Graves' hyperthyroidism. About the research overall: The collection of peripheral blood took place at initial diagnosis, before any treatment.

General study results and limits: Blood was where most expanded thyroid clonotypes above 0.001 frequency also turned up. Stable hyperthyroidism and ophthalmopathy were told apart by a 13-signature model, which achieved roughly 90% sensitivity and just over 80% specificity. It was with around 67% sensitivity and about 73% specificity that the model predicted ophthalmopathy progression.

The material sequenced was peripheral blood. The TCR originated in a woman between 18 and 29 years old with Graves' ophthalmopathy. V is TRBV9 and J is TRBJ2-5; perhaps TRBD2 as D (5 bases). CDR3 sequence: CASSATGYQETQYF. Written as DNA, the CDR3 is TGTGCCAGCAGCGCGACGGGGTACCAAGAGACCCAGTACTTC.